This T cell receptor (beta chain) was recovered during a study of CD8 T cells in ankylosing spondylitis. Study conclusions and caveats: Matched ankylosing spondylitis synovial fluid reportedly showed significant enrichment of disease-linked clones. Researchers report that disease-linked clones proved CD8+ and relatively rare in peripheral blood. Earlier authors reported some of these motif variants in reactive arthritis synovial fluid and blood.

This clonotype has only a few counts. Its target is unknown. A quantitative 5'-RACE method, one with molecular barcodes, was used to make TCR beta libraries. TCRdb passed the 5' RACE reads through MiXCR, listing each CDR3 protein once. The sample consists of 250,000 to 300,000 distinct CDR3 sequences, about a sixth of them appearing once. Germline V CDR1 and CDR2: SGDLS, YYNGEE. The CDR3 contains 16 residues. Trimming removed 4 bases from V and 2 bases from J; junction bases left unmatched: 8. This sequence originates from a male donor with ankylosing spondylitis or in good health (not recorded which). J is TRBJ2-3 and V is TRBV9; 9 positions match TRBD1. The sequenced sample consisted of blood, either unsorted or a sorted T cell fraction (not recorded which). CDR3 sequence (DNA): TGTGCCAGCAGCCCAACGGGGACAGGGTACACAGATACGCAGTATTTT. This encodes CASSPTGTGYTDTQYF.